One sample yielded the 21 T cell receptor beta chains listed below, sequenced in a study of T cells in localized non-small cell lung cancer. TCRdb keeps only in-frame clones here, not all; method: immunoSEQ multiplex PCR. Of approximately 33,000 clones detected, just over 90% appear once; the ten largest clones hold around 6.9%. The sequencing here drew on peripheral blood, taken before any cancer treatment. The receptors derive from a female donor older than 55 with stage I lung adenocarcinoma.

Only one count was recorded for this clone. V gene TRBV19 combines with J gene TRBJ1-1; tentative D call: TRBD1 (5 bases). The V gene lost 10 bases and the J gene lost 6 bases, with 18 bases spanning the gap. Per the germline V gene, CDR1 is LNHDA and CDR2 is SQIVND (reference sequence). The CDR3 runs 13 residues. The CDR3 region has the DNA TGTGCCAATATGAGGGGAGGTTTCGCTGAAGCTTTCTTT. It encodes CANMRGGFAEAFF.

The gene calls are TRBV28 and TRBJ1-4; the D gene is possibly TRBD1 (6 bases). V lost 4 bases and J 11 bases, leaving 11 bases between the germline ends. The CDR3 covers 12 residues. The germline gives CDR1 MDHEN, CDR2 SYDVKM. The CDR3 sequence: CASSWGHVKLFF. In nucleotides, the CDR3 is TGTGCCAGCAGTTGGGGACACGTCAAACTGTTTTTT.

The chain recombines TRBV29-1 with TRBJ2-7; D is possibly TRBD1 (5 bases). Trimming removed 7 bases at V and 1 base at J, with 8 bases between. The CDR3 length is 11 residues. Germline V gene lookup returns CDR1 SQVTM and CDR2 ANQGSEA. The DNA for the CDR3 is TGCAGCGGGGGCCGTTCCTACGAGCAGTACTTC. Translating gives CSGGRSYEQYF.

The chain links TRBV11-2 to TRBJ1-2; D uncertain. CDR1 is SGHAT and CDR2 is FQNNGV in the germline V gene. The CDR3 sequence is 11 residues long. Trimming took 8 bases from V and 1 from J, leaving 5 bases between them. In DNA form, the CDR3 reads TGTGCCAGCTACGTTAACTATGGCTACACCTTC. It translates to CASYVNYGYTF.

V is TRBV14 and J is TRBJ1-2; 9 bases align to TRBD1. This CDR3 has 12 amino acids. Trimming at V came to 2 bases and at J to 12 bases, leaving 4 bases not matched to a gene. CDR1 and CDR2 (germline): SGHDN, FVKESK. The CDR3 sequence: CASSQSGTGHTF. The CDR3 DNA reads TGTGCCAGCAGCCAAAGTGGGACAGGGCACACCTTC.

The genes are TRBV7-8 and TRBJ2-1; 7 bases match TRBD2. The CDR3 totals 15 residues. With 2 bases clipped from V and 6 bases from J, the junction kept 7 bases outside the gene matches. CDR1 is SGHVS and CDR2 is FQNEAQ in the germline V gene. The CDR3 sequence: CASSLRPREVNEQFF. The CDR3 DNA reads TGTGCCAGCAGCTTAAGACCTCGGGAGGTCAATGAGCAGTTCTTC. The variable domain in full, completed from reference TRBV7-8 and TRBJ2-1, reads GAGVSQSPRYKVAKRGQDVALRCDPISGHVSLFWYQQALGQGPEFLTYFQNEAQLDKSGLPSDRFFAERPEGSVSTLKIQRTQQEDSAVYLCASSLRPREVNEQFFGPGTRLTVL.

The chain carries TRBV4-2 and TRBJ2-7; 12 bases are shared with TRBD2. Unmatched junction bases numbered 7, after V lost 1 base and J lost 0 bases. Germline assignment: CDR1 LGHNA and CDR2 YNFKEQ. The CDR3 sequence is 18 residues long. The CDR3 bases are TGTGCCAGCAGCCAAGCAGCACTAGCGGGGGGCAGCTCCTACGAGCAGTACTTC. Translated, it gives CASSQAALAGGSSYEQYF.

The CDR3 DNA is TGTGCCAGCAGCATGGACAGGGGAGGGCGAACCTACAATGAGCAGTTCTTC. Protein sequence: CASSMDRGGRTYNEQFF. The rearrangement joins TRBV5-4 to TRBJ2-1, with 9 bases identical to TRBD1. Germline CDR1 and CDR2: SGHNT and YYREEE (reference sequence). V was clipped by 4 bases and J by 2 bases; unmatched bases: 10. The CDR3 covers 17 residues.

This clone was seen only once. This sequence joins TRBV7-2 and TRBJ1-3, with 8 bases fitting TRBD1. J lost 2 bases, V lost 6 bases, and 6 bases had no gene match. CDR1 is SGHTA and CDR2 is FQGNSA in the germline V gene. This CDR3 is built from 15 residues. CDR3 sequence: CASRREDRAGNTIYF. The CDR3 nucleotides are TGTGCCAGCAGAAGGGAGGACAGGGCTGGAAACACCATATATTTT.

The CDR3 spells CASSSLTGENEKLFF. The CDR3 DNA sequence: TGTGCCAGCAGCTCGCTGACAGGGGAGAATGAAAAACTGTTTTTT. The chain carries TRBV5-5 and TRBJ1-4, with 8 bases identical to TRBD1. The trim removed 3 bases at V and 5 bases at J, leaving 6 bases unmatched. Germline loops: CDR1 SGHKS, CDR2 YYEKEE (reference sequence). There are 15 residues in the CDR3.

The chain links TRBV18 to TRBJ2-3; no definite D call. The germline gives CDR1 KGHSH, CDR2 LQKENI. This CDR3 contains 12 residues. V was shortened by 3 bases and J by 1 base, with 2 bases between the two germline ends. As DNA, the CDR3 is TGTGCCAGCTCACCCGGCACAGATACGCAGTATTTT. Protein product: CASSPGTDTQYF.

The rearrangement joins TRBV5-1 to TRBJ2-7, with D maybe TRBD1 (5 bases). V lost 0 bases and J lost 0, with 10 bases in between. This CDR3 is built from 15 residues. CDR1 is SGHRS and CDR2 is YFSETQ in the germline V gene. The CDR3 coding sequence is TGCGCCAGCAGCTTGGGGGGCCAGCCCTCCTACGAGCAGTACGTC. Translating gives CASSLGGQPSYEQYV.

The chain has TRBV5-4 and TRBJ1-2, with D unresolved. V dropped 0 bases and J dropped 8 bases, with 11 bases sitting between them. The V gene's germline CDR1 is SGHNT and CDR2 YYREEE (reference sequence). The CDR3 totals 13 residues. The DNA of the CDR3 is TGTGCCAGCAGCTTGGACGGGTCAGGAGGCTACACCTTC. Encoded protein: CASSLDGSGGYTF.

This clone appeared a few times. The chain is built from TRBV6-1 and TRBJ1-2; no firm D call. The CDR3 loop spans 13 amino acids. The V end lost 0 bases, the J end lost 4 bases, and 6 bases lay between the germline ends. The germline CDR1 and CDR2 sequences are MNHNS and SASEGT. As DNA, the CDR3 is TGTGCCAGCAGTGAAGCAGGGATCTATGGCTACACCTTC. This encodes CASSEAGIYGYTF.

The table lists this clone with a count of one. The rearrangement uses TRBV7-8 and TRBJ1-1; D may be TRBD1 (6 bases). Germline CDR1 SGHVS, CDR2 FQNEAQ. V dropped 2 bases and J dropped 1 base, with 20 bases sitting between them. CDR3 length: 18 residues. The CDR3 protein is CASSLYPWGLGENTEAFF. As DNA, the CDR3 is TGTGCCAGCAGCTTATACCCGTGGGGGCTTGGGGAGAACACTGAAGCTTTCTTT.

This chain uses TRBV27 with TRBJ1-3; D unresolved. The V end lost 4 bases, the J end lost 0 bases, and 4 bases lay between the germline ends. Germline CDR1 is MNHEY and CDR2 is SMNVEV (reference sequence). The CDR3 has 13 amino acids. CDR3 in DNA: TGTGCCAGCAGTTCCTCCTCTGGAAACACCATATATTTT. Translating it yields CASSSSSGNTIYF.

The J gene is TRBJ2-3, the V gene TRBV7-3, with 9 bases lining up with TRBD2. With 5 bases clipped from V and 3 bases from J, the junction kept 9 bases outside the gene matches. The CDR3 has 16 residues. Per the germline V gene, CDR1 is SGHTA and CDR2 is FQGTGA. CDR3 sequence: CASSPSGGGATDTQYF. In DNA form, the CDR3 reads TGTGCCAGCAGCCCCTCTGGCGGGGGGGCAACAGATACGCAGTATTTT. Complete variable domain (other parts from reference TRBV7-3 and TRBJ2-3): GAGVSQTPSNKVTEKGKYVELRCDPISGHTALYWYRQSLGQGPEFLIYFQGTGAADDSGLPNDRFFAVRPEGSVSTLKIQRTERGDSAVYLCASSPSGGGATDTQYFGPGTRLTVL.

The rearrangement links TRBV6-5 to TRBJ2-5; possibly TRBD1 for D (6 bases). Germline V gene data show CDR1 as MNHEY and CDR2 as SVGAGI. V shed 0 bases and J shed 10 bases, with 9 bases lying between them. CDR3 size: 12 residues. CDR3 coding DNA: TGTGCCAGCAGTTACTCGGGGGCCTACCAGTACTTC. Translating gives CASSYSGAYQYF.

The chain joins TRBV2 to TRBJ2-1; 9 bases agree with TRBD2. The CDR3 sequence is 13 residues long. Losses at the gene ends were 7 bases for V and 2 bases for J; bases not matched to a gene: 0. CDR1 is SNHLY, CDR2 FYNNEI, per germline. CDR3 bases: TGTGCCAGCACTAGCGGGACCTACAATGAGCAGTTCTTC. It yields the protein CASTSGTYNEQFF.

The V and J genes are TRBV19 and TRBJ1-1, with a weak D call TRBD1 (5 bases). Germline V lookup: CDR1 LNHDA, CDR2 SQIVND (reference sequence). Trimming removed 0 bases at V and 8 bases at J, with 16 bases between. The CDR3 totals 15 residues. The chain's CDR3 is CASSIDYSLGGEAFF. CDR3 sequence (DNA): TGTGCCAGTAGTATAGACTACTCCCTGGGGGGGGAAGCTTTCTTT.

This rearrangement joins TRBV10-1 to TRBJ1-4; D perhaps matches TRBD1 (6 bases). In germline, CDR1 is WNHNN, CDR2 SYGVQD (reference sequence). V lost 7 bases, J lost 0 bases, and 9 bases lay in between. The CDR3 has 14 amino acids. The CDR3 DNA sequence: TGCGCCAGCATCCCAGGGGCAACTAATGAAAAACTGTTTTTT. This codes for CASIPGATNEKLFF.